This TCR beta chain was identified in a study of T cell repertoires in cytomegalovirus infection. Study-level background: The authors relied on CMV epitopes, both recently identified HLA-C-restricted and well-studied HLA-B-restricted. From public TCR beta signatures came an indication of both CMV infection and matching HLA type. Findings of the study overall: It was HLA-C-restricted CMV-specific TCR beta clonotypes that dominated the response ex vivo. Of the TCR beta families, the public ones yielded a cumulative frequency that identified carriers of CMV plus the relevant HLA.

Germline CDR1 SNHLY, CDR2 FYNNEI. V was shortened by 4 bases and J by 0 bases, with 12 bases between the two germline ends. The CDR3 is 15 residues long. Turning to this clonotype: Its antigen remains unidentified.

TCRdb re-called the reads through MiXCR, storing one row per CDR3 protein. The data contain around 430,000 distinct CDR3 sequences, roughly 43% of them singletons. This sequence joins TRBV2 and TRBJ1-1; weak D call: TRBD1 (5 bases). This receptor was identified in a human donor in good health (CMV status not recorded). Some clones in this sample may be carry-over from other donors' samples. The sample in question was cultured PBMCs, obtained from culture after CMV antigen stimulation. The CDR3 bases are TGTGCCAGCAGTGGGTCAATGGACATGAACACTGAAGCTTTCTTT. It is translated as CASSGSMDMNTEAFF.